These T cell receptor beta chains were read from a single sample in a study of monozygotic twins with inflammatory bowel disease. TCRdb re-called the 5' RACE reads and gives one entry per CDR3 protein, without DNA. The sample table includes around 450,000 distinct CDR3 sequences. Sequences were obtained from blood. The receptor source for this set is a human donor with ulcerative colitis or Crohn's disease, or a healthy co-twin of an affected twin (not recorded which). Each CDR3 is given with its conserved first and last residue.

cdr3_aa: CASSYRPGQYNEQFF
v_call: TRBV28
j_call: TRBJ2-1

cdr3_aa: CSARMGADTQYF
v_call: TRBV20-1
j_call: TRBJ2-3

cdr3_aa: CASSLEADSGYTF
v_call: TRBV12-3/TRBV12-4
j_call: TRBJ1-2

cdr3_aa: CASSSNDNSPLHF
v_call: TRBV25-1
j_call: TRBJ1-6

cdr3_aa: CASSQGVGGADTQYF
v_call: TRBV3-1
j_call: TRBJ2-3

cdr3_aa: CASSLERGNYEQYF
v_call: TRBV5-1
j_call: TRBJ2-7

cdr3_aa: CASSPAGTSYEQYF
v_call: TRBV11-2
j_call: TRBJ2-7

cdr3_aa: CASSYRTSGRVTDTQYF
v_call: TRBV6-7
j_call: TRBJ2-3

cdr3_aa: CASSEGLPPYGYTF
v_call: TRBV5-1
j_call: TRBJ1-2

cdr3_aa: CSARDRRRAETQYF
v_call: TRBV20-1
j_call: TRBJ2-5

cdr3_aa: CASSMGAKNIQYF
v_call: TRBV7-8
j_call: TRBJ2-4

cdr3_aa: CASSHSGQAEAFF
v_call: TRBV18
j_call: TRBJ1-1

cdr3_aa: CASHITDSSRATEAFF
v_call: TRBV5-1
j_call: TRBJ1-1

cdr3_aa: CASSPGTGATEAFF
v_call: TRBV5-1
j_call: TRBJ1-1

cdr3_aa: CSAQDRVKDTQYF
v_call: TRBV20-1
j_call: TRBJ2-3

cdr3_aa: CASSYSLRAIINTGELFF
v_call: TRBV6-2/TRBV6-3
j_call: TRBJ2-2

cdr3_aa: CASSIAEDQPQHF
v_call: TRBV19
j_call: TRBJ1-5

cdr3_aa: CASSRRNPGQELTDTQYF
v_call: TRBV5-6
j_call: TRBJ2-3